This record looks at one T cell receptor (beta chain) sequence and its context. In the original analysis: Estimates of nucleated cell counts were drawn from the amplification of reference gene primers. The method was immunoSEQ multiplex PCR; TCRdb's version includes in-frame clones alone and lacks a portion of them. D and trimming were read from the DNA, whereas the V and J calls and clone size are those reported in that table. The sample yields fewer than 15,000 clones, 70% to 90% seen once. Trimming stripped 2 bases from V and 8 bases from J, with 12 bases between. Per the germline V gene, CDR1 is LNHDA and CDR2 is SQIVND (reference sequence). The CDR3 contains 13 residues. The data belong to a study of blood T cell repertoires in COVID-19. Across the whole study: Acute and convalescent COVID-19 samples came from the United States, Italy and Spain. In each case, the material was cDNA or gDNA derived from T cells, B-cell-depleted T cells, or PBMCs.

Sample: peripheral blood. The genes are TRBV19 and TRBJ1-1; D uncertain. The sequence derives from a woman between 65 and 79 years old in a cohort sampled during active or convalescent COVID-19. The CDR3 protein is CASSITGAQEAFF. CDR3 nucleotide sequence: TGTGCCAGTAGTATAACGGGAGCCCAAGAAGCTTTCTTT.